The source of this T cell receptor (beta chain) is a study of blood T cell repertoires in COVID-19. Whole-study context: Collection of acute and convalescent COVID-19 samples took place in the United States, Italy and Spain. T cells, B-cell-depleted T cells, or PBMCs provided the cDNA or gDNA that served as material.

As handled by the study authors: How many nucleated cells were present was estimated from reference gene primer amplification. TCRdb's copy holds only in-frame clones and misses some; the assay was immunoSEQ multiplex PCR. Clone size and V and J calls were adopted from that table, with D and trimming inferred from the DNA. Of hundreds of thousands of clones listed, 70% to 90% were seen once; the top ten hold around 5.5%. V shed 4 bases and J shed 4 bases, with 20 bases lying between them. This CDR3 comprises 17 residues. Germline CDR1 is MDHEN and CDR2 is SYDVKM. This TCR derives from a man aged 45-60 years with active or convalescent COVID-19. This sequence joins TRBV28 and TRBJ1-5; possibly TRBD1 for D (5 bases). The specimen sequenced was peripheral blood. This chain's CDR3 is CASSSLRAGVTNQPQHF. The CDR3 region has the DNA TGTGCCAGCAGTTCCCTACGGGCGGGGGTTACGAATCAGCCCCAGCATTTT. The full variable domain, rest sourced from reference TRBV28 and TRBJ1-5, is DVKVTQSSRYLVKRTGEKVFLECVQDMDHENMFWYRQDPGLGLRLIYFSYDVKMKEKGDIPEGYSVSREKKERFSLILESASTNQTSMYLCASSSLRAGVTNQPQHFGDGTRLSIL.